This TCR beta chain is drawn from a study of shared clonotypes between healthy human individuals. V was pared by 5 bases and J by 7 bases, with 7 bases of the junction left unmatched. Per germline, CDR1 LNHNV and CDR2 YYDKDF (reference sequence). The CDR3 runs 15 residues. Naive CD8 cells, CD45RO-negative and positively selected for CCR7, excluded terminally differentiated effector memory CD45RA+ cells. Generated by immunoSEQ multiplex PCR, the TCRdb table keeps only in-frame clones and is missing some. The repertoire has 1.5 million to 2.5 million clones, about 95% of them found once; the top ten carry roughly 1.2%.

This TCR came from a man in his late teens or twenties in good health. This sequence joins TRBV15 and TRBJ2-1; TRBD2 agrees at 11 bases. Sequencing input: naive CD8+ T cells sorted from blood. For the CDR3, the DNA is TGTGCCACCAGCGGGTTAGCGGGGGGGGTGAATGAGCAGTTCTTC. It specifies CATSGLAGGVNEQFF. The whole variable domain, remainder taken from reference TRBV15 and TRBJ2-1, is DAMVIQNPRYQVTQFGKPVTLSCSQTLNHNVMYWYQQKSSQAPKLLFHYYDKDFNNEADTPDNFQSRRPNTSFCFLDIRSPGLGDTAMYLCATSGLAGGVNEQFFGPGTRLTVL.